This T cell receptor (beta chain) was captured in a study of cytomegalovirus exposure and HLA in healthy donors. Background on the study: Earlier results showed some 120 million unique TCR beta sequences derived from 150 million to 200 million T cells. Overall study results and limits: The study recorded about 150 TCR beta chains that were cytomegalovirus-associated.

PCR involved 60 Vbeta and 13 Jbeta primers. Sequencing used immunoSEQ multiplex PCR; TCRdb keeps in-frame clones, though not all of them. The table lists 150,000 to 200,000 clones, about four fifths of them singletons. A remark on this clone: Its antigen is unidentified.

Trimming left V 8 bases short and J 3 bases short, with 17 bases between. The germline CDR1 and CDR2 sequences are LNHNV and YYDKDF (reference sequence). This CDR3 is 14 amino acids long. Sequences were obtained from PBMCs. The rearrangement uses TRBV15 and TRBJ2-7, with D tentatively TRBD2 (5 bases). The sequence was collected from a young woman in good health and CMV-seropositive. The chain's CDR3 is CATAEGLGFYEQYF. The CDR3 DNA reads as TGTGCCACCGCCGAGGGATTGGGCTTCTACGAGCAGTACTTC. The variable domain in full, with the rest retrieved from reference TRBV15 and TRBJ2-7, is DAMVIQNPRYQVTQFGKPVTLSCSQTLNHNVMYWYQQKSSQAPKLLFHYYDKDFNNEADTPDNFQSRRPNTSFCFLDIRSPGLGDTAMYLCATAEGLGFYEQYFGPGTRLTVT.